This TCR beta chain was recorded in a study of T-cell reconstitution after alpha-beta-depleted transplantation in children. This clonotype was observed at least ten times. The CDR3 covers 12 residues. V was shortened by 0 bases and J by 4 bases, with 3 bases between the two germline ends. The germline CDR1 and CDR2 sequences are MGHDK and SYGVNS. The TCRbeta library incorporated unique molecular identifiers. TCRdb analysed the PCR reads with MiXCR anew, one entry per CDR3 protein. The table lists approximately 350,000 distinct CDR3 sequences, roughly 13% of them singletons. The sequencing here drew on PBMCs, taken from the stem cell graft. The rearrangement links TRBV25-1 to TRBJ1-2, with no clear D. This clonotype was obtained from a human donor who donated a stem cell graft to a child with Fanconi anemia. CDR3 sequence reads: CASSEYGYGYTF. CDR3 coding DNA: TGTGCCAGCAGTGAATACGGCTATGGCTACACCTTC.